Following are 32 T cell receptor beta chains from one sample sequenced in a study of blood T cell repertoires in COVID-19. Clones were sequenced by immunoSEQ multiplex PCR, and TCRdb holds only the in-frame ones, with some missing. This table holds roughly 140,000 clones, 80% to 90% found once. The sample taken for sequencing was peripheral blood. Source of these receptors: a woman between 65 and 79 years old with acute or convalescent COVID-19.

The chain couples TRBV5-1 to TRBJ1-6, with TRBD1 matching 8 bases. With V trimmed by 5 bases and J by 2 bases, 6 bases remained unmatched. The CDR3 is 16 amino acids. The germline gives CDR1 SGHRS, CDR2 YFSETQ. The CDR3 reads CASRPGQAPYNSPLHF. The DNA for the CDR3 is TGCGCCAGCAGGCCGGGACAGGCCCCCTATAATTCACCCCTCCACTTT.

The chain carries TRBV6-4 and TRBJ2-1, with D possibly TRBD1 on 5 matching bases. Germline values: CDR1 MRHNA, CDR2 SNTAGT. Trimming shortened V by 0 bases and J by 6 bases, and 9 bases separated the two germline ends. The CDR3 has 14 amino acids. CDR3 region: CASSDSVTVNEQFF. Here the CDR3 DNA reads TGTGCCAGCAGTGACTCGGTGACAGTCAATGAGCAGTTCTTC.

This chain uses TRBV6-6 with TRBJ2-3; D gene unclear. This CDR3 spans 11 amino acids. Germline CDR1 is MNHNY and CDR2 is SVGAGI (reference sequence). V was trimmed by 10 bases and J by 4 bases, leaving 9 bases between them. The CDR3 DNA sequence: TGTGCCACCTCCCAGGCAGATACGCAGTATTTT. It is translated as CATSQADTQYF.

The chain employs TRBV28 and TRBJ1-3; no reliable D call. Germline CDR1 and CDR2: MDHEN and SYDVKM. The ends were cut back, 7 bases at V and 1 base at J, with 14 bases in the middle. This CDR3 comprises 15 residues. CDR3 region: CASKGGTVSGNTIYF. In nucleotides, the CDR3 is TGTGCCAGCAAAGGAGGTACCGTATCTGGAAACACCATATATTTT. Using reference TRBV28 and TRBJ1-3 for the parts outside the CDR3, the full variable domain is DVKVTQSSRYLVKRTGEKVFLECVQDMDHENMFWYRQDPGLGLRLIYFSYDVKMKEKGDIPEGYSVSREKKERFSLILESASTNQTSMYLCASKGGTVSGNTIYFGEGSWLTVV.

V is TRBV6-1 and J is TRBJ1-1; D not resolved. The CDR3 is 16 residues long. Germline CDR1 is MNHNS and CDR2 is SASEGT. V lost 1 base, J lost 0 bases, and 12 bases lay in between. In nucleotides, the CDR3 is TGTGCCAGCAGTGAAGTAAACAGACCCATGAACACTGAAGCTTTCTTT. Amino acids: CASSEVNRPMNTEAFF.

V and J are TRBV7-9 and TRBJ2-5; perhaps TRBD1 as D (6 bases). CDR1 SEHNR and CDR2 FQNEAQ come from the germline V gene (reference sequence). There are 14 residues in the CDR3. V lost 3 bases and J lost 2, with 10 bases in between. The CDR3 DNA reads as TGTGCCAGCAGCTTGGGCAGGGGACAAGAGACCCAGTACTTC. Protein sequence: CASSLGRGQETQYF.

This sequence joins TRBV7-2 and TRBJ1-1; D perhaps matches TRBD1 (5 bases). Deletions cut 8 bases from V and 1 base from J, with 11 bases between. The germline gives CDR1 SGHTA, CDR2 FQGNSA. The CDR3 spans 13 residues. In nucleotides, the CDR3 is TGTGCCAGCCTGACAGACTGGAACACTGAAGCTTTCTTT. It translates to CASLTDWNTEAFF.

This chain connects TRBV4-1 to TRBJ2-5; 10 nucleotides line up with TRBD2. The CDR3 sequence is 15 residues long. The trim removed 3 bases at V and 5 bases at J, leaving 6 bases unmatched. CDR1 and CDR2 (germline): MGHRA, YSYEKL. Here the CDR3 DNA reads TGCGCCAGCAGCCACGGAGCGGGGGGGCTGGAGACCCAGTACTTC. It encodes CASSHGAGGLETQYF.

The chain combines TRBV7-2 with TRBJ2-3, with D possibly being TRBD2 (6 bases). This CDR3 comprises 15 residues. The germline V gene encodes CDR1 SGHTA and CDR2 FQGNSA. V was pared by 5 bases and J by 1 base, with 13 bases between. The CDR3 loop reads CASSPGTLRTDTQYF. CDR3 bases: TGTGCCAGCAGCCCCGGGACTTTACGCACAGATACGCAGTATTTT.

This clone was found once. The chain has TRBV4-1 and TRBJ1-6, with D uncertain. V lost 0 bases and J 0 bases, leaving 9 bases between the germline ends. CDR1 and CDR2 (germline): MGHRA, YSYEKL. The CDR3 consists of 17 residues. The DNA of the CDR3 is TGCGCCAGCAGCCAAGAGTCAGGCAGCTCCTATAATTCACCCCTCCACTTT. Protein product: CASSQESGSSYNSPLHF.

The V gene is TRBV6-5, the J gene TRBJ1-4; D is perhaps TRBD1 (6 bases). V lost 6 bases and J lost 8, with 16 bases in between. The length of the CDR3 is 14 residues. Germline V gives CDR1 MNHEY, CDR2 SVGAGI. The CDR3 bases are TGTGCCAGCAGAAGACCTGACAGGAAAGAAAAACTGTTTTTT. Its protein is CASRRPDRKEKLFF.

This chain connects TRBV5-4 to TRBJ1-4; D possibly corresponds to TRBD1 (6 bases). Between the trimmed V and J ends, which lost 4 bases and 8 bases, there was a span of 18 bases. This CDR3 has 15 amino acids. Germline CDR1 and CDR2: SGHNT and YYREEE (reference sequence). CDR3 amino acids: CASSLSGGAREKLFF. Here the CDR3 DNA reads TGTGCCAGCAGCCTGAGTGGGGGGGCGCGAGAAAAACTGTTTTTT.

This clone was detected only a few times. The chain carries TRBV2 and TRBJ1-1, with D possibly matching TRBD1 (5 bases). The CDR3 length is 14 residues. The germline V gene has CDR1 SNHLY and CDR2 FYNNEI. The CDR3 protein is CSTSTGGGKTEAFF. CDR3 DNA sequence: TGTTCAACCTCCACTGGGGGGGGGAAGACTGAAGCTTTCTTT.

The J gene is TRBJ1-5, the V gene TRBV5-1, with TRBD1 as a possible D gene (6 bases). There are 16 residues in the CDR3. Trimming cost V 0 bases and J 3 bases, with 13 bases left between them. Germline lookup yields CDR1 SGHRS and CDR2 YFSETQ. CDR3 coding DNA: TGCGCCAGCAGCTTGGGGGACACCTCCTTCAATCAGCCCCAGCATTTT. Protein sequence: CASSLGDTSFNQPQHF.

V usage is TRBV3-1 (or the pseudogene TRBV3-2) and J usage is TRBJ1-2; D perhaps matches TRBD1 (5 bases). V lost 0 bases to trimming and J lost 7 bases, with 21 bases between them. Germline loops: CDR1 LGHDT, CDR2 YNNKEL (reference sequence). The CDR3 runs to 17 residues. In DNA form, the CDR3 reads TGTGCCAGCAGCCAAGAATTTGGAGCGGGACCGCGGGGTGGCTACACCTTC. This codes for CASSQEFGAGPRGGYTF.

This clone was recorded only once. V usage is TRBV20-1 and J usage is TRBJ2-1; maybe TRBD2 (5 bases). There are 10 residues in the CDR3. V lost 6 bases to trimming and J lost 6 bases, with 6 bases between them. Germline V CDR1 and CDR2: DFQATT, SNEGSKA (reference sequence). The CDR3 DNA follows: TGCAGTGCCGCGGGCAATGAGCAGTTCTTC. Amino acids: CSAAGNEQFF.

This chain joins TRBV7-9 and TRBJ1-1, with 7 bases lining up with TRBD1. Germline CDR1 is SEHNR and CDR2 is FQNEAQ (reference sequence). The CDR3 extends over 15 amino acids. With 2 bases clipped from V and 2 bases from J, the junction kept 5 bases outside the gene matches. The DNA for the CDR3 is TGTGCCAGCAGCTTATACCGGGACAGAAACACTGAAGCTTTCTTT. Protein product: CASSLYRDRNTEAFF. Drawing the rest from reference TRBV7-9 and TRBJ1-1, the complete variable domain is DTGVSQNPRHKITKRGQNVTFRCDPISEHNRLYWYRQTLGQGPEFLTYFQNEAQLEKSRLLSDRFSAERPKGSFSTLEIQRTEQGDSAMYLCASSLYRDRNTEAFFGQGTRLTVV.

The V gene is TRBV12-5, the J gene TRBJ1-4; a possible D gene is TRBD1 (5 bases). The CDR3 spans 17 residues. V was cut by 0 bases and J by 7 bases, with 18 bases left in between. Germline assignment: CDR1 LGHNT and CDR2 FRNRAP. CDR3 amino acids: CASGLVRSPGMSEKLFF. The CDR3, as DNA: TGTGCTAGTGGTTTGGTAAGGTCCCCAGGGATGAGTGAAAAACTGTTTTTT.

The CDR3 loop reads CASSLGWGGRNEQYF. The CDR3 DNA sequence: TGCGCCAGCAGCCTGGGGTGGGGGGGCAGGAACGAGCAGTACTTC. The chain couples TRBV4-1 to TRBJ2-7, with D possibly being TRBD2 (7 bases). V was shortened by 4 bases and J by 5 bases, with 18 bases between the two germline ends. CDR3 length: 15 residues. Germline CDR1 reads MGHRA; CDR2 reads YSYEKL.

J is TRBJ2-3 and V is TRBV10-3; perhaps TRBD2 as D (6 bases). CDR3 size: 15 residues. V gave up 4 bases and J gave up 4 bases, with 15 bases separating them. Germline values: CDR1 ENHRY, CDR2 SYGVKD. CDR3 amino acids: CAISGGDQSADTQYF. As DNA, the CDR3 is TGTGCCATCAGTGGCGGGGACCAAAGCGCAGATACGCAGTATTTT.

V is TRBV28 and J is TRBJ2-2; maybe TRBD1 (5 bases). This CDR3 has 12 amino acids. The ends were cut back, 2 bases at V and 10 bases at J, with 8 bases in the middle. Germline CDR1 reads MDHEN; CDR2 reads SYDVKM. Here the CDR3 reads CASSLRRAELFF. As DNA, the CDR3 is TGTGCCAGCAGTTTACGCAGGGCGGAGCTGTTTTTT.

The chain couples TRBV2 to TRBJ2-1; TRBD2 is a possible D gene (6 bases). This CDR3 is built from 14 residues. V was cut by 8 bases and J by 8 bases, with 19 bases left in between. CDR1 and CDR2 (germline): SNHLY, FYNNEI. The DNA for the CDR3 is TGTGCCAGCGGGGAATGGGCTCCGGGGGATGAGCAGTTCTTC. This encodes CASGEWAPGDEQFF.

The chain carries TRBV15 and TRBJ2-1; 10 positions match TRBD1. The CDR3 consists of 15 residues. V shed 3 bases, J shed 5 bases, and the junction held 4 bases outside the gene matches. Germline V gene data show CDR1 as LNHNV and CDR2 as YYDKDF (reference sequence). CDR3 in amino acids: CATSSRDRGDNEQFF. The CDR3 DNA reads TGTGCCACCAGCAGCCGGGACAGGGGTGACAATGAGCAGTTCTTC. Together with reference TRBV15 and TRBJ2-1, the CDR3 gives the full variable domain: DAMVIQNPRYQVTQFGKPVTLSCSQTLNHNVMYWYQQKSSQAPKLLFHYYDKDFNNEADTPDNFQSRRPNTSFCFLDIRSPGLGDTAMYLCATSSRDRGDNEQFFGPGTRLTVL.

This chain connects TRBV27 to TRBJ2-2, with D possibly being TRBD1 (7 bases). There are 19 residues in the CDR3. Germline V gives CDR1 MNHEY, CDR2 SMNVEV (reference sequence). V lost 3 bases to trimming and J lost 7 bases, with 27 bases between them. CDR3 DNA: TGTGCCAGCAGTTTTCTGGGGGGTGACAGGGCCCGCGCGGGCGGGGAGCTGTTTTTT. This sequence encodes CASSFLGGDRARAGGELFF.

This clone was counted between two and nine times. This specimen includes other DNA sequences encoding the same CDR3. This chain uses TRBV2 with TRBJ1-1; a weak D match, TRBD1 (6 bases). The CDR3 is 13 amino acids. V was cut by 6 bases and J by 1 base, with 9 bases left in between. CDR1 and CDR2 from the germline V gene are SNHLY and FYNNEI. The CDR3 bases are TGTGCCAGCAGCGTACAGGGGAACACTGAAGCTTTCTTT. This sequence encodes CASSVQGNTEAFF. The variable domain in full, completed from reference TRBV2 and TRBJ1-1, reads EPEVTQTPSHQVTQMGQEVILRCVPISNHLYFYWYRQILGQKVEFLVSFYNNEISEKSEIFDDQFSVERPDGSNFTLKIRSTKLEDSAMYFCASSVQGNTEAFFGQGTRLTVV.

The rearrangement uses TRBV29-1 and TRBJ1-6; a weak D match, TRBD1 (6 bases). The CDR3 has 12 residues. Trimming pared 6 bases from V and 10 bases from J, leaving 13 bases between. Germline values: CDR1 SQVTM, CDR2 ANQGSEA. The CDR3 DNA reads as TGCAGCGTCCAGGAAGGACAGTCACCCCTCCACTTT. As protein: CSVQEGQSPLHF.

This chain connects TRBV28 to TRBJ2-7, with D possibly matching TRBD1 (6 bases). Germline CDR1 and CDR2: MDHEN and SYDVKM. Trimming took 4 bases from V and 3 from J, leaving 10 bases between them. This CDR3 is 13 amino acids long. The CDR3 region is CASSSGHLYEQYV. CDR3 DNA: TGTGCCAGCAGTTCGGGACACCTCTACGAGCAGTACGTC.

This clone was counted a single time. The rearrangement links TRBV12-5 to TRBJ2-3; D unresolved. V was pared by 0 bases and J by 2 bases, with 33 bases between. CDR1 and CDR2 (germline): LGHNT, FRNRAP. This CDR3 is built from 23 residues. The CDR3 DNA is TGTGCTAGTGGTTTGGTAGAGCCCATTTTGGTAGCCCGAGCGCCCATTAACACAGATACGCAGTATTTT. This translates into CASGLVEPILVARAPINTDTQYF. Looking up the rest from reference TRBV12-5 and TRBJ2-3 gives the full variable domain: DARVTQTPRHKVTEMGQEVTMRCQPILGHNTVFWYRQTMMQGLELLAYFRNRAPLDDSGMPKDRFSAEMPDATLATLKIQPSEPRDSAVYFCASGLVEPILVARAPINTDTQYFGPGTRLTVL.

The chain uses TRBV5-6 and TRBJ1-2; TRBD1 aligns across 10 bases. Germline trimming cut 3 bases from V and 1 base from J; bases unmatched to any gene: 6. Germline V gene data show CDR1 as SGHDT and CDR2 as YYEEEE. The CDR3 is 16 residues long. The DNA for the CDR3 is TGTGCCAGCAGCTCCCCGGACAGGGGGGTTAACTATGGCTACACCTTC. This encodes CASSSPDRGVNYGYTF.

The chain carries TRBV7-8 and TRBJ1-1, with a tentative D call TRBD1 (6 bases). The CDR3 is made up of 14 amino acids. V lost 3 bases, J lost 6 bases, and 14 bases lay in between. Germline-derived CDR1 and CDR2 are SGHVS and FQNEAQ. In DNA, the CDR3 is TGTGCCAGCAGCTTTGTACAGGGACATTCTGAAGCTTTCTTT. As protein: CASSFVQGHSEAFF.

The sample holds a few counts of this clone. The chain couples TRBV19 to TRBJ1-1, with D uncertain. The CDR3 spans 14 residues. Trimming removed 6 bases at V and 5 bases at J, with 16 bases between. Germline loops: CDR1 LNHDA, CDR2 SQIVND (reference sequence). This CDR3 reads CASSDHAGETEAFF. The CDR3 bases are TGTGCCAGTAGCGACCACGCGGGAGAAACTGAAGCTTTCTTT. Variable domain in full (rest from reference TRBV19 and TRBJ1-1): DGGITQSPKYLFRKEGQNVTLSCEQNLNHDAMYWYRQDPGQGLRLIYYSQIVNDFQKGDIAEGYSVSREKKESFPLTVTSAQKNPTAFYLCASSDHAGETEAFFGQGTRLTVV.

The chain carries TRBV28 and TRBJ1-2, with a tentative D call TRBD1 (6 bases). Germline loops: CDR1 MDHEN, CDR2 SYDVKM. CDR3 size: 12 residues. V was cut by 8 bases and J by 8 bases, with 15 bases left in between. CDR3 amino acids: CASVGGLWGYTF. The CDR3 bases are TGTGCCAGCGTCGGGGGGCTATGGGGCTACACCTTC.